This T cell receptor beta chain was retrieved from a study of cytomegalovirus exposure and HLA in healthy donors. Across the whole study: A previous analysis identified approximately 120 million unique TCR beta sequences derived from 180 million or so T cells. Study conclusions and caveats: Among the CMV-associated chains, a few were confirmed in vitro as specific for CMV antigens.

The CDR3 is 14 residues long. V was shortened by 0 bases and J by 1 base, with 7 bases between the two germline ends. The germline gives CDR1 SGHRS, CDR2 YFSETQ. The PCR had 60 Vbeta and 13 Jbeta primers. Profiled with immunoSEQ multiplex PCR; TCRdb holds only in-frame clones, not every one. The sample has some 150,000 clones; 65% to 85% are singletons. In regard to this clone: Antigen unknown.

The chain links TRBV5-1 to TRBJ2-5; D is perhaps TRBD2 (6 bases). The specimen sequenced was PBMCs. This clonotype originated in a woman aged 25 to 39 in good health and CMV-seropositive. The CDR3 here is CASSLVAAQETQYF. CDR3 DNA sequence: TGCGCCAGCAGCTTGGTAGCGGCCCAAGAGACCCAGTACTTC.